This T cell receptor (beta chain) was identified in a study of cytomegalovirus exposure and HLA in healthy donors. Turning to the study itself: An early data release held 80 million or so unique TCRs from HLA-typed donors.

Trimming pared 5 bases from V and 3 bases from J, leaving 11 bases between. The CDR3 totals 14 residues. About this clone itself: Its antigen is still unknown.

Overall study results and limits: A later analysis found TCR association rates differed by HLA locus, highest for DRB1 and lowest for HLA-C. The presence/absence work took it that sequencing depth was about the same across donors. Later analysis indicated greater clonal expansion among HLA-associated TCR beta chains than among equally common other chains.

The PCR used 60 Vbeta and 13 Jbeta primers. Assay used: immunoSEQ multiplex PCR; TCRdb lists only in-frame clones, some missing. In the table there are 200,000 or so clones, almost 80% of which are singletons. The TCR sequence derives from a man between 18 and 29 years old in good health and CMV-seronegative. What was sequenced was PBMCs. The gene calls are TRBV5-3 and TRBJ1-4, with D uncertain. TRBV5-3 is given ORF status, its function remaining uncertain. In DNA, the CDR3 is TGTGCCAGAAGACCAGGTCTGGCTAATGAAAAACTGTTTTTT. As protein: CARRPGLANEKLFF.